This T cell receptor beta chain was retrieved from a study of cytomegalovirus exposure and HLA in healthy donors. Overall study: HLA-typed donors contributed some 87 million unique TCRs, which were held in an early data release.

V was cut by 6 bases and J by 8 bases, with 17 bases left in between. Germline CDR1 and CDR2: MGHDK and SYGVNS. This CDR3 has 15 amino acids. Vbeta (60) and Jbeta (13) primers were used in the PCR. Measured with immunoSEQ multiplex PCR; TCRdb has only the in-frame clones, and not every one. This sample yields about 98,000 clones, of which around 80% are seen a single time; approximately 1.3% belongs to the top ten. Input material: PBMCs. The chain is built from TRBV25-1 and TRBJ1-6; maybe TRBD1 (5 bases). This TCR was sampled from a man aged 35-49 years in good health and CMV-seronegative. The CDR3 DNA reads TGTGCCAGCAGAGAAAGGGGATTTGATGATTCACCCCTCCACTTT. Protein: CASRERGFDDSPLHF.